This paragraph covers one T cell receptor (beta chain) sequence. At one of its ends the junction is not consistent with the germline gene, which may arise from a read error. The TCR beta profiling, which covered VDJ combination and CDR3 sequence, was carried out using genomic DNA as the template. MiXCR, applied by TCRdb to the reads, yields one record per CDR3 protein. Of approximately 300,000 distinct CDR3 sequences in the sample, about 50% were seen once. Germline-derived CDR1 and CDR2 are SQVTM and ANQGSEA. The CDR3 spans 17 residues. Selection for sequencing was limited to patients who had shown CD8+CD57+ cell expansion by flow cytometry. This sample is part of a study of CD8+CD57+ T cells in acquired aplastic anemia.

The chain couples TRBV29-1 to TRBJ2-3, with 7 bases lining up with TRBD2. This clonotype was obtained from a human donor with aplastic anemia. Sequenced material: sorted CD4+, CD8+, or CD8+CD57+ T cells (not recorded which) from PBMCs. CDR3 sequence reads: CSVLAGFNQPPSGPLHF. Here the CDR3 DNA reads TGCAGCGTTCTTGCGGGTTTCAATCAGCCCCCTAGCGGACCTCTGCATTTT.